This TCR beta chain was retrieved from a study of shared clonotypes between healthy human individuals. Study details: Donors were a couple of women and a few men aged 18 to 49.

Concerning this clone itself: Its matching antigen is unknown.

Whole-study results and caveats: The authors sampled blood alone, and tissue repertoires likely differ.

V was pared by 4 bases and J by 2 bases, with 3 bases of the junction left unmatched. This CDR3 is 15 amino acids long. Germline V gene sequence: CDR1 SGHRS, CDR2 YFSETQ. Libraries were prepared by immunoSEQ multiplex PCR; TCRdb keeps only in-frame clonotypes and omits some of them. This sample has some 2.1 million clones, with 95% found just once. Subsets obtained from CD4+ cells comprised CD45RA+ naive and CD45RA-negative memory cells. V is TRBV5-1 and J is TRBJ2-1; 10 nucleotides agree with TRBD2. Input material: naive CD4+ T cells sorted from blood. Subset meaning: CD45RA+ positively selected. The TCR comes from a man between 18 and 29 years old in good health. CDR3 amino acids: CASSLSGGTYNEQFF. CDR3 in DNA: TGCGCCAGCAGCCTTAGCGGGGGGACCTACAATGAGCAGTTCTTC.